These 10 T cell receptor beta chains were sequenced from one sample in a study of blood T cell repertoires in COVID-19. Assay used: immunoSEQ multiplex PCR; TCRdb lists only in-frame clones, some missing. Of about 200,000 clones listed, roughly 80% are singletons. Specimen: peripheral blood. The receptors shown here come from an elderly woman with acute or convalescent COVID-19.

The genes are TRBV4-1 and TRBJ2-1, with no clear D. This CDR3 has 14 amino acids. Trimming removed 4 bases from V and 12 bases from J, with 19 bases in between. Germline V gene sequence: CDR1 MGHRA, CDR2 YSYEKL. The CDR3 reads CASSPIGSRVGQFF. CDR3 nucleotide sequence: TGCGCCAGCAGCCCTATCGGTAGCCGAGTTGGGCAGTTCTTC.

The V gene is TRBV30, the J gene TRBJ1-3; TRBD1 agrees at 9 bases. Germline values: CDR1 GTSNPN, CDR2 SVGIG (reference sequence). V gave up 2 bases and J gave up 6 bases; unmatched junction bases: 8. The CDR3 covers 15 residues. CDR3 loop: CAWSPGTGSKNTIYF. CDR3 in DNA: TGTGCCTGGAGTCCCGGGACAGGGAGTAAAAACACCATATATTTT.

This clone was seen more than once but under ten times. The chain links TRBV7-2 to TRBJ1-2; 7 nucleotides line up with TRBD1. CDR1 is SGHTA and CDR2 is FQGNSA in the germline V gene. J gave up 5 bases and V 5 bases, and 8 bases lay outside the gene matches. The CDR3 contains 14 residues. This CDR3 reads CASSTRQGLYGYTF. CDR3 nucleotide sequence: TGTGCCAGCAGCACACGACAGGGTCTGTATGGCTACACCTTC.

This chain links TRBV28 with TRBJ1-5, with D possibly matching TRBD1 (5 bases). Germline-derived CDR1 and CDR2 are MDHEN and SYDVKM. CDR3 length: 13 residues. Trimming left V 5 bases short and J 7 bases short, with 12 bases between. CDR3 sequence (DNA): TGTGCCAGCAGTAGTGGGACTTCGCAGCCCCAGCATTTT. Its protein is CASSSGTSQPQHF.

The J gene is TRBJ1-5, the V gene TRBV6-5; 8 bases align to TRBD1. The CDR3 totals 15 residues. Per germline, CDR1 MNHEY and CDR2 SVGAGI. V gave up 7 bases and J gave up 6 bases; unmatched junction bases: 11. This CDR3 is CASTLTQGAGQPQHF. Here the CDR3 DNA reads TGTGCCAGCACCTTAACCCAGGGGGCCGGTCAGCCCCAGCATTTT.

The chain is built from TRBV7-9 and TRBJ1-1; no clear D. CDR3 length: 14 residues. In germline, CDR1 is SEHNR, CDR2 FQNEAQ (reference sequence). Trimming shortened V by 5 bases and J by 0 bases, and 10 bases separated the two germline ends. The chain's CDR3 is CASSALELNTEAFF. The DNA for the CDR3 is TGTGCCAGCAGCGCCCTGGAGCTGAACACTGAAGCTTTCTTT.

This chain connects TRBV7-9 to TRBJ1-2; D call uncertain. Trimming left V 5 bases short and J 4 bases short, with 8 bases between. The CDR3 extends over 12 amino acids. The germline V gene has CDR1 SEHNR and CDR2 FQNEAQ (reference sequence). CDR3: CASSPSPYGYTF. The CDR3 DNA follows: TGTGCCAGCAGCCCATCCCCCTATGGCTACACCTTC.

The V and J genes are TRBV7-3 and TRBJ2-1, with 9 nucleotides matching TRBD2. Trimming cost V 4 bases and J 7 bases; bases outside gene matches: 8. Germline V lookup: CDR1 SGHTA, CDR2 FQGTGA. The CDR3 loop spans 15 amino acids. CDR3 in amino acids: CASSSPGLALNEQFF. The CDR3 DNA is TGTGCCAGCAGCTCCCCGGGACTAGCTTTAAATGAGCAGTTCTTC.

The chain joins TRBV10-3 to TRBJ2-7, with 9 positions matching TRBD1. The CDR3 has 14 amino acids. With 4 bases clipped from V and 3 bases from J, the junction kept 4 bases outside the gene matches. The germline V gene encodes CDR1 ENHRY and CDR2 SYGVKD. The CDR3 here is CAISAGTGLYEQYF. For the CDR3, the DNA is TGTGCCATCAGTGCCGGGACAGGGCTCTACGAGCAGTACTTC.

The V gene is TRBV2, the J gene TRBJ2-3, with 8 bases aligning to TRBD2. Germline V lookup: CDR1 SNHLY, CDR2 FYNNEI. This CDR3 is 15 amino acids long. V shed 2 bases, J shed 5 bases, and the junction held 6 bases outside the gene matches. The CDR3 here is CASSEMRGELDTQYF. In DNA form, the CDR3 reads TGTGCCAGCAGTGAAATGCGGGGGGAGCTAGATACGCAGTATTTT.